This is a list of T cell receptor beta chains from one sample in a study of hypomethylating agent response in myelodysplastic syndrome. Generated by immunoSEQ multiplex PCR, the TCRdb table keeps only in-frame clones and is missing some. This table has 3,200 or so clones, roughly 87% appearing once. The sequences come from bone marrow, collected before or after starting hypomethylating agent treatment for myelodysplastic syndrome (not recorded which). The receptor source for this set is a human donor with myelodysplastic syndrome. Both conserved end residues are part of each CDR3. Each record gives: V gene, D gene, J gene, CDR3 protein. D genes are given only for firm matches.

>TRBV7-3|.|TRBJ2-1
CASSLVAGESYNEQFF
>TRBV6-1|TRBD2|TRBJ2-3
CASSPGTSADTQYF
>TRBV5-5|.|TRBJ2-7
CASSVSGRIYEQYF
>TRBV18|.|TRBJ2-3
CASSPSGVLDTQYF
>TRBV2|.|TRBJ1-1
CASSEVRQINTEAFF
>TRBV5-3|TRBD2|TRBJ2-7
CARSEGTSWEQYF
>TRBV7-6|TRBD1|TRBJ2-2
CASRDTGGVGTGELFF
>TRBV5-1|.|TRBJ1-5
CASSHEGDQPQHF
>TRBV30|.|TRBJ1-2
CAGNRDIFGYTF
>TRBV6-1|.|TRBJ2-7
CASRTHGAGEQYF
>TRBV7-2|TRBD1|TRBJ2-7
CASSLGADRAYEQYF
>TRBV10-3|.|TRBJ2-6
CAIRDDSGANVLTF
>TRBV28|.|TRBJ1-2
CASSLGETNYGYTF
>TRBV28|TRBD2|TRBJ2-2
CASSLPSGGDLTGELFF
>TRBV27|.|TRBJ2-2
CASSGWGGELFF
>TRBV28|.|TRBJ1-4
CASSLIPSSTNEKLFF
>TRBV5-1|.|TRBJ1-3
CASSLSPLRADSGNTIYF
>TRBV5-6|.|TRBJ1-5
CASSLAFSNQPQHF
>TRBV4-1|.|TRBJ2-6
CASSQGWRSGANVLTF
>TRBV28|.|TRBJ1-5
CASRSGGKDQPQHF
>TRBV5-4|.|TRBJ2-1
CASSPGLINEQFF
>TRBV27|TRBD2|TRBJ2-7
CASSLEREGSDEQYF
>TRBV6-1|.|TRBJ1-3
CASSARTGNTIYF
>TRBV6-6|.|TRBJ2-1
CASRPRGYNEQFF
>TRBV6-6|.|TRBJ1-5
CASNDGKNQPQHF
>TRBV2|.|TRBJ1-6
CASSSPGSPLHF
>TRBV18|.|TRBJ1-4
CASSPEGGEKLFF
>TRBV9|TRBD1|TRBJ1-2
CASSAEDRVYGYTF
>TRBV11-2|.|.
CASSLPGSFSYEQYF
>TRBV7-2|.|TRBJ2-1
CASSTGVRVYNEQFF
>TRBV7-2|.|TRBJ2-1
CASSQGWSYNEQFF
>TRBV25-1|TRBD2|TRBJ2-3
CASSAPRGDLDTQYF
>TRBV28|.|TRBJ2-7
CASSPPLAGYEQYF
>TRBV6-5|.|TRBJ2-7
CASSRQEYEQYF
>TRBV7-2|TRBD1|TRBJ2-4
CASMGTGKNIQYF
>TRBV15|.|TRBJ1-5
CATSREIGGAVSNQPQHF
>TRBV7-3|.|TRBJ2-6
CASSLLRANVLTF
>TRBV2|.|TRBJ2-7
CASSLRQDDEQYF
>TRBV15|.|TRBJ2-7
CATSRDFFDEQYF
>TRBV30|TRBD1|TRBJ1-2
CAWSGRDRGTYGYTF
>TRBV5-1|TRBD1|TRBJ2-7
CASSTTGTRSYEQYF